Following are 2 T cell receptor beta chains from one sample sequenced in a study of PD-L1 blockade in urothelial cancer. Clones were read by immunoSEQ multiplex PCR, and TCRdb kept only the in-frame ones, dropping some. Here the sample spans nearly 35,000 clones, approximately 84% being singletons. The time point here: pretreatment peripheral blood. The sequencing used PBMCs, collected around atezolizumab (anti-PD-L1) treatment. The receptors shown here come from a man aged 60-69 years with urothelial cancer.

The chain links TRBV19 to TRBJ2-5; 9 nucleotides agree with TRBD1. V was clipped by 4 bases and J by 5 bases; unmatched bases: 11. Per germline, CDR1 LNHDA and CDR2 SQIVND (reference sequence). CDR3 length: 16 amino acids. CDR3 protein: CASSNNRGPGRETQYF. DNA for the CDR3: TGTGCCAGTAGTAACAACAGGGGGCCGGGCAGGGAGACCCAGTACTTC.

This clone was seen only once. The rearrangement uses TRBV19 and TRBJ1-2, with D unresolved. The CDR3 totals 14 residues. V was pared by 0 bases and J by 0 bases, with 5 bases between. CDR1 and CDR2 from the germline V gene are LNHDA and SQIVND (reference sequence). CDR3 DNA sequence: TGTGCCAGTAGTATAGATCGGGCTAACTATGGCTACACCTTC. It translates to CASSIDRANYGYTF.